What follows are 2 T cell receptor beta chains derived from one specimen sequenced in a study of CD8+CD57+ T cells in acquired aplastic anemia (dated 2018 in TCRdb). The patients picked for sequencing were ones in whom flow cytometry had shown an expansion of CD8+CD57+ cells. This sample was sequenced with an Illumina HiSeq 2000. Profiling of TCR beta VDJ combinations and CDR3 sequences used genomic DNA as the template. TCRdb's own reprocessing of the public reads used fastp at Q25 and MiXCR and kept productive beta chains. A single entry per CDR3 protein holds the most common genes and DNA from its merged rows. The sample table contains over 150,000 distinct CDR3 sequences; only one count was recorded for around 63% of them. The top ten constitute roughly 42% of the sample. Sequenced material: sorted CD4+, CD8+, or CD8+CD57+ T cells (not recorded which) from PBMCs. The receptors stem from a human donor with aplastic anemia.

Note on this clonotype: Germline and junction disagree at one end, which may indicate a read error. V and J are TRBV5-8 and TRBJ1-1; D ambiguous. In germline, CDR1 is SGHTS, CDR2 YDEGEE. The CDR3 has 15 residues. CDR3 in DNA: TGTGCCAGCAGCCGAAGGAGTTCCCGGAACACTGGAGCTTTCTTT. Its translation is CASSRRSSRNTGAFF.

There are many counts of this clonotype. The chain couples TRBV25-1 to TRBJ1-2; TRBD1 matches 9 bases. The CDR3 has 15 residues. V shed 1 base, J shed 5 bases, and the junction held 5 bases outside the gene matches. Germline loops: CDR1 MGHDK, CDR2 SYGVNS. The CDR3, as DNA: TGTGCCAGCAGTGAATCGCGGGACAGGGAGTATGGCTACACCTTC. Translating gives CASSESRDREYGYTF.